These T cell receptor beta chains were read from a single sample in a study of blood T cell repertoires in COVID-19. Using immunoSEQ multiplex PCR, the repertoire was profiled, and TCRdb retains in-frame clones only, with some absent. The sample consists of about 330,000 clones, about 92% of them appearing once. Material for sequencing was PBMCs or T cells enriched from blood (not recorded which). The receptors were sampled from a woman in her thirties who had recovered from COVID-19. Each CDR3 is given with its conserved first and last residue. The D gene is left open where the match is weak.

V gene	D gene	J gene	CDR3 protein	CDR3 DNA
TRBV28	-	TRBJ1-1	CASSVGGGMTEAFF	TGTGCCAGCAGTGTAGGGGGGGGAATGACTGAAGCTTTCTTT
TRBV28	TRBD2	TRBJ2-1	CASSPERGSSYNEQFF	TGTGCCAGCAGCCCTGAGCGGGGAAGCTCCTACAATGAGCAGTTCTTC
TRBV4-1	-	TRBJ2-6	CASSQRQVRSGANVLTF	TGCGCCAGCAGCCAAAGACAGGTCCGCTCTGGGGCCAACGTCCTGACTTTC
TRBV2	TRBD1	TRBJ1-2	CASRRQGANYGYTF	TGTGCCAGCAGAAGACAGGGGGCAAACTATGGCTACACCTTC
TRBV6-5	TRBD2	TRBJ2-1	CASSYPGTSGTEQFF	TGTGCCAGCAGTTACCCCGGGACTAGCGGTACCGAGCAGTTCTTC
TRBV28	-	TRBJ2-7	CASSTGVPYEQYF	TGTGCCAGCAGTACGGGGGTACCCTACGAGCAGTACTTC
TRBV7-2	-	TRBJ1-2	CASSLVLDFGYTF	TGTGCCAGCAGCTTAGTATTAGACTTTGGCTACACCTTC
TRBV12-3/TRBV12-4	-	TRBJ1-2	CASSTGFDGYTF	TGTGCCAGCAGTACAGGGTTCGATGGCTACACCTTC
TRBV6-5	TRBD1	TRBJ1-2	CASSYDRVAGGYTF	TGTGCCAGCAGTTACGACAGGGTAGCGGGGGGCTACACCTTC
TRBV28	TRBD1	TRBJ1-5	CASSFRGQGVWNQPQHF	TGTGCCAGCAGTTTTCGAGGACAGGGAGTATGGAATCAGCCCCAGCATTTT